This T cell receptor beta chain was sequenced during a study of shared clonotypes between healthy human individuals. Study summary: The donor pool was made up of two women and a few men aged 18 to 49. Study results and limitations: Non-shared clonotypes had lower generation probabilities than clonotypes shared by all four sorted-subset donors. Deeper or shallower sequencing was expected to change how clonotypes are shared among donors.

For this clone: Its antigen is as yet unknown.

V lost 3 bases and J 4 bases, leaving 7 bases between the germline ends. In germline, CDR1 is MRHNA, CDR2 SNTAGT. This CDR3 comprises 12 residues. Replicate PCRs for sorted subsets used 200 to 250 ng DNA; this equaled around 29,000 T cell genomes. Using immunoSEQ multiplex PCR, the repertoire was profiled, and TCRdb retains in-frame clones only, with some absent. Here the sample spans some 1.5 million clones, over 95% being singletons. Sequenced material: naive CD4+ T cells sorted from blood. Regarding subset: CD45RA+ positively selected. The TCR sequence derives from a man aged 30-40 years in good health. This chain joins TRBV6-4 and TRBJ2-7; D call uncertain. CDR3 DNA: TGTGCCAGCAGTGATCTCAGATACGAGCAGTACTTC. Translated, it gives CASSDLRYEQYF.